This T cell receptor (beta chain) comes out of a study of cytomegalovirus exposure and HLA in healthy donors. Study-level findings and limits: A further, later analysis showed that HLA-associated TCR beta chains (compared with equally common others) were more clonally expanded. Some TCR beta chains (164 of them) were listed as cytomegalovirus-associated.

Healthy bone marrow donors supplied every sample. Donors counted as nominally healthy when sampled, yet unrecorded immune exposures were likely. The PCR was carried out with 60 Vbeta primers and 13 Jbeta primers. Data came from immunoSEQ multiplex PCR; TCRdb stores just in-frame clones and leaves some out. The sample data list about 88,000 clones. The CDR3 loop spans 16 amino acids. V shed 0 bases and J shed 2 bases, with 12 bases lying between them. CDR1 and CDR2 (germline): LNHNV, YYDKDF (reference sequence). For this clone: Its antigen is undetermined.

This TCR was recovered from a girl aged 10 to 17 in good health and CMV-seropositive. Sample: PBMCs. The gene calls are TRBV15 and TRBJ2-3; D gene uncertain. The CDR3 nucleotides read TGTGCCACCAGCAGAGATTGGAGAGGCTACACAGATACGCAGTATTTT. It yields the protein CATSRDWRGYTDTQYF.